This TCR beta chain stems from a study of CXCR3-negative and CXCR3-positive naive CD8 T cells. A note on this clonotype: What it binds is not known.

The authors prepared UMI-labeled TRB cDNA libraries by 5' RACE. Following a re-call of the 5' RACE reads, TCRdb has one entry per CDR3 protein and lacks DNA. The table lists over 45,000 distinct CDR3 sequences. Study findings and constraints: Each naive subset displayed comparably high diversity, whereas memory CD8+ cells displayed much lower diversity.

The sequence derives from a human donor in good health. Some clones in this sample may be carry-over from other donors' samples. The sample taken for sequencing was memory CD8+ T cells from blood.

The CDR3: CASSLRASGGTPGGGYNEQFF. The V gene is TRBV28, the J gene TRBJ2-1; the D gene TCRdb calls, TRBD2, cannot be checked with no DNA. Germline V gives CDR1 MDHEN, CDR2 SYDVKM. This CDR3 has 21 residues.